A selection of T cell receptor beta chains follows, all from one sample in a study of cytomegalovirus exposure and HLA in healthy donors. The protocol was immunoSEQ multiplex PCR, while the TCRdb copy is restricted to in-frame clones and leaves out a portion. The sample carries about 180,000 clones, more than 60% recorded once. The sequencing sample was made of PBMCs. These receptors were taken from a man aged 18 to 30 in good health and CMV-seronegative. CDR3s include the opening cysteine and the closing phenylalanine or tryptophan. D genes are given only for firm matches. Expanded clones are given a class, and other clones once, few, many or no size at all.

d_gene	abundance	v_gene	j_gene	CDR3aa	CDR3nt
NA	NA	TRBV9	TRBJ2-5	CASSRLGGLRETQYF	TGTGCCAGCAGCCGGCTGGGGGGGCTAAGAGAGACCCAGTACTTC
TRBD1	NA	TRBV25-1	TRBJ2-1	CATSGQGPNEQFF	TGTGCCACCTCGGGACAGGGGCCCAATGAGCAGTTCTTC
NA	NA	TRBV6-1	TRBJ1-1	CASSYQGNTEAFF	TGTGCCAGCAGCTATCAGGGGAACACTGAAGCTTTCTTT
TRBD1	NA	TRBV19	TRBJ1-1	CASSIAAGGTEAFF	TGTGCCAGTAGTATAGCGGCAGGGGGAACTGAAGCTTTCTTT
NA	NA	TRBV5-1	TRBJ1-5	CASSLVRQYSNQPQHF	TGCGCCAGCAGCTTGGTGCGACAGTATAGCAATCAGCCCCAGCATTTT
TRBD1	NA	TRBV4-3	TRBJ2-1	CASSQVTGGGYNEQFF	TGCGCCAGCAGCCAGGTAACAGGGGGAGGTTACAATGAGCAGTTCTTC
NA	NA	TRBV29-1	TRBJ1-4	CSVESGQGSKLFF	TGCAGCGTTGAATCAGGCCAGGGTTCGAAACTGTTTTTT
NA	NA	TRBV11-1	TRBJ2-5	CASSYSGPGGETQYF	TGTGCCAGCAGTTACTCCGGTCCCGGCGGAGAGACCCAGTACTTC
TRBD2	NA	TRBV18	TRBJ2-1	CASSHSGLAGNNEQFF	TGTGCCAGCTCCCATTCTGGACTAGCGGGGAACAATGAGCAGTTCTTC
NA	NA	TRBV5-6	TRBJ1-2	CASSLVSGAYGYTF	TGTGCCAGCAGCTTGGTCTCAGGGGCCTATGGCTACACCTTC
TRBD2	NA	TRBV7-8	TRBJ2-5	CASSPTAGGETQYF	TGTGCCAGCAGCCCTACAGCGGGAGGGGAGACCCAGTACTTC
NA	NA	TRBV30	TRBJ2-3	CAWSVRGRSTDTQYF	TGTGCCTGGAGTGTACGTGGGAGGTCCACAGATACGCAGTATTTT
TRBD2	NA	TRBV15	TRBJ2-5	CATRGIPGLGQETQYF	TGTGCCACCAGAGGGATACCGGGACTAGGACAAGAGACCCAGTACTTC
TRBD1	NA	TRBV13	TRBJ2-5	CASSRDSLVTQYF	TGTGCCAGCAGCCGGGACAGCCTAGTGACCCAGTACTTC
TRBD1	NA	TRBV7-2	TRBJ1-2	CASSFRQGRNGYTF	TGTGCCAGCAGCTTCCGACAGGGACGAAATGGCTACACCTTC
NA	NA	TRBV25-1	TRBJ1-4	CASSELGGGATNEKLFF	TGTGCCAGCAGTGAATTGGGCGGCGGGGCAACTAATGAAAAACTGTTTTTT
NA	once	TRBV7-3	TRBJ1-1	CASSLGEGVRTEAFF	TGTGCCAGCAGCTTGGGTGAGGGTGTCAGAACTGAAGCTTTCTTT
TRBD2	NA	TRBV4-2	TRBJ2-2	CASSQEEGTSGNTGELFF	TGTGCCAGCAGCCAAGAGGAGGGGACTAGCGGGAACACCGGGGAGCTGTTTTTT
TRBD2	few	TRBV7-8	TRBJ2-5	CASSASGRRETQYF	TGTGCCAGCAGCGCTAGCGGGAGAAGAGAGACCCAGTACTTC
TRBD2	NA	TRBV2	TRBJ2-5	CASSAGLAGDRETQYF	TGTGCCAGCAGTGCTGGACTAGCGGGGGATCGGGAGACCCAGTACTTC
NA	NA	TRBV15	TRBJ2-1	CATSRESVTSYNEQFF	TGTGCCACCAGCAGAGAAAGCGTAACCTCCTACAATGAGCAGTTCTTC
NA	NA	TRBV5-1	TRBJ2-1	CASRGGETVSGSLYNEQFF	TGCGCCAGCAGAGGCGGGGAAACCGTCTCCGGGAGCCTCTACAATGAGCAGTTCTTC
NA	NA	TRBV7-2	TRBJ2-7	CASSKSGREQYF	TGTGCCAGCAGCAAATCAGGGCGCGAGCAGTACTTC
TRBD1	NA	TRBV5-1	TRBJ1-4	CASTLGAGQGKEKLFF	TGCGCCAGCACCCTCGGGGCGGGACAGGGAAAGGAAAAACTGTTTTTT
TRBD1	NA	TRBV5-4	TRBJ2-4	CASSYGQGGNIQYF	TGTGCTAGCAGCTATGGACAGGGAGGAAACATTCAGTACTTC
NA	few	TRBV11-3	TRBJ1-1	CASSSSIGAGAFF	TGTGCCAGCAGCTCCTCCATAGGTGCGGGAGCTTTCTTT
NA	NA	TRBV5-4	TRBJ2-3	CASSLEGEGTDTQYF	TGTGCCAGCAGCTTGGAAGGGGAGGGCACAGATACGCAGTATTTT
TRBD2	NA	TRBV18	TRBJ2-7	CASSPPGLVGTYEQYF	TGTGCCAGCTCACCTCCCGGACTAGTGGGGACCTACGAGCAGTACTTC
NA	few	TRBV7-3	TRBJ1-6	CASSSGGQSPLHF	TGTGCCAGCAGCTCGGGGGGTCAATCACCCCTCCACTTT
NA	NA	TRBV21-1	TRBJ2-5	CASRGSGGQETQYF	TGTGCCAGCAGAGGTAGCGGGGGGCAAGAGACCCAGTACTTC
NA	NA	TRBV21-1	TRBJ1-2	CASSKGNSYGYTF	TGTGCCAGCAGCAAAGGAAACAGCTATGGCTACACCTTC
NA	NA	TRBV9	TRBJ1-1	CASSTGGGEAEAFF	TGTGCCAGCAGTACGGGTGGCGGTGAGGCTGAAGCTTTCTTT
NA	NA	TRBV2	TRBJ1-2	CASRDQGNRRRRSYGYTF	TGTGCCAGCAGGGACCAGGGGAACCGGCGGCGTCGGTCCTATGGCTACACCTTC
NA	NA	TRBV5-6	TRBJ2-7	CASSLAEAGRYEQYF	TGTGCCAGCAGCTTGGCGGAGGCGGGAAGGTACGAGCAGTACTTC
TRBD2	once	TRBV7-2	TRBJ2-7	CASSLVRGGGSYEQYF	TGTGCCAGCAGCTTAGTGAGGGGCGGGGGCTCCTACGAGCAGTACTTC
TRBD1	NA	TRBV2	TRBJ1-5	CASSYQTGGDQPQHF	TGTGCCAGCAGCTATCAGACAGGGGGGGATCAGCCCCAGCATTTT
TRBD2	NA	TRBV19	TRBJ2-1	CASRDKAGVNEQFF	TGTGCCAGTAGGGACAAAGCGGGAGTTAATGAGCAGTTCTTC
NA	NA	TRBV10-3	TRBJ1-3	CAISDDRPPIGTLFGNTIYF	TGTGCCATCAGTGACGATCGCCCTCCTATCGGGACATTATTTGGAAACACCATATATTTT
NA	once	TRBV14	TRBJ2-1	CASSQGTRNEQFF	TGTGCCAGCAGCCAAGGAACGCGCAATGAGCAGTTCTTC
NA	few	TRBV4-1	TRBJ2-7	CASSQLGESYEQYF	TGCGCCAGCAGCCAGCTAGGAGAGTCCTACGAGCAGTACTTC
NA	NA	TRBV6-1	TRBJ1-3	CASSEEAGGNTIYF	TGTGCCAGCAGTGAAGAGGCAGGGGGAAACACCATATATTTT
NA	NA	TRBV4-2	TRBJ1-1	CASRQQANTEAFF	TGTGCCAGCAGACAACAGGCGAACACTGAAGCTTTCTTT
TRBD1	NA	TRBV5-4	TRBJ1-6	CASSPGQGKSRALHF	TGTGCCAGCAGCCCCGGACAGGGAAAATCTAGGGCCCTCCACTTT
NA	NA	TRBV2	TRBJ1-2	CASSEQGKNYGYTF	TGTGCCAGCAGTGAACAGGGAAAGAACTATGGCTACACCTTC
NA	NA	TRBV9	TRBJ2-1	CASSVGNGGTLNEQFF	TGTGCCAGCAGCGTAGGTAACGGGGGAACCCTCAATGAGCAGTTCTTC
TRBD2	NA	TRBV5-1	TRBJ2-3	CASTPSGDPDTQYF	TGCGCCAGCACCCCTAGCGGGGACCCAGATACGCAGTATTTT
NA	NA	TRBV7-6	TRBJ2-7	CASTSGNFYEQYF	TGTGCCAGCACTTCCGGGAATTTCTACGAGCAGTACTTC
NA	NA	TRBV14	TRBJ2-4	CAGPVGGVAKNIQYF	TGTGCCGGCCCCGTCGGCGGAGTAGCCAAAAACATTCAGTACTTC
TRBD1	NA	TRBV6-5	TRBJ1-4	CASSYGQGEEKLFF	TGTGCCAGCAGTTACGGACAGGGGGAAGAAAAACTGTTTTTT
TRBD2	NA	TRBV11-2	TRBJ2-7	CASSFRLAGEAYEQYF	TGTGCCAGCAGCTTTCGATTAGCGGGAGAGGCCTACGAGCAGTACTTC
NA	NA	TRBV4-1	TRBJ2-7	CASSQSPLRDYEQYF	TGCGCCAGCAGCCAAAGCCCCCTCAGAGACTACGAGCAGTACTTC
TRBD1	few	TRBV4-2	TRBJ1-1	CASSQHRGLNTEAFF	TGTGCCAGCAGCCAACACAGGGGGTTGAACACTGAAGCTTTCTTT
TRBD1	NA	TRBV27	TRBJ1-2	CASSTDRNYGYTF	TGTGCCAGCAGTACGGACAGGAACTATGGCTACACCTTC